This T cell receptor (beta chain) emerged from a study of read filtering for tumor transcriptome and immune sequencing. Study overall: Patients were approximately 17 male and approximately 14 female, mean age 65.9 years, range about 45 to 85. Study results and caveats: Single-read clonotypes: 80% to 90% of IR-seq clonotypes (around 3.5% of reads), about 75% of RNA-seq clonotypes (around 45% of reads). The sorted CD138-negative fraction was a mixed bone marrow immune population, not purified T cells.

On this clonotype itself: What it recognizes is unknown. A read error likely explains this, since a far larger clone differs by one base.

The library was built from 400 ng RNA with molecular barcoded adaptors for alpha/delta and beta/gamma chains. TCRdb re-called the reads with MiXCR, one entry per CDR3 protein. Here the sample spans tens of thousands of distinct CDR3 sequences, roughly 19% being singletons. Sampling of bone marrow took place during active disease in every patient. The V gene end was trimmed by 4 bases and the J gene end by 0 bases; junction bases not matched to a gene: 7. This CDR3 region has 16 residues. Germline V CDR1 and CDR2: SGHRS, YFSETQ. Sequenced input: a population of CD138-negative cells sorted from bone marrow. The chain uses TRBV5-1 and TRBJ2-5; 9 bases match TRBD1. This sequence originates from a donor older than 35 with multiple myeloma. The CDR3 spells CASSQTGGLYQETQYF. As DNA, the CDR3 is TGCGCCAGCAGCCAAACAGGGGGCCTATACCAAGAGACCCAGTACTTC.